A single sample gave rise to the 11 T cell receptor beta chains below, sequenced in a study of CD8 T cells in Susac syndrome. With random hexamers, reverse transcription was performed on about 0.5 to 1 ug of RNA. TCRdb re-analysed the immunoSEQ multiplex PCR reads in MiXCR, keeping a single row per CDR3 protein. Of about 200,000 distinct CDR3 sequences listed, around 95% are singletons. Sequenced input: CD4+ T cells from PBMCs. The origin of the receptors is a human donor in good health.

This chain uses TRBV12-3 or TRBV12-4 with TRBJ2-1; no clear D. The V and J ends lost 1 base and 6 bases respectively, with 7 bases between them. The length of the CDR3 is 13 residues. The CDR3 protein is CASSLVAGNEQFF. CDR3 DNA: TGTGCCAGCAGTTTAGTGGCAGGCAATGAGCAGTTCTTC.

The chain is built from TRBV13 and TRBJ2-5; D remains unclear. V was shortened by 4 bases and J by 5 bases, with 11 bases between the two germline ends. CDR3 size: 13 residues. Germline V CDR1 and CDR2: PRHDT, FYEKMQ (reference sequence). CDR3 bases: TGTGCCAGCAGCTCCGGGCCTCGGGAGACCCAGTACTTC. This translates into CASSSGPRETQYF.

V gene TRBV7-9 combines with J gene TRBJ1-5; unclear D gene. Between the trimmed V and J ends, which lost 1 base and 5 bases, there was a span of 12 bases. CDR1 SEHNR and CDR2 FQNEAQ come from the germline V gene (reference sequence). The CDR3 is 15 amino acids. CDR3 DNA sequence: TGTGCCAGCAGCTTAGGAGTAGCGGGAGATCAGCCCCAGCATTTT. This encodes CASSLGVAGDQPQHF.

The chain is built from TRBV20-1 and TRBJ1-1; D unclear. The CDR3 extends over 14 amino acids. The germline V and J ends were trimmed by 0 bases and 2 bases, with 10 bases remaining between them. Germline V lookup: CDR1 DFQATT, CDR2 SNEGSKA (reference sequence). CDR3 coding DNA: TGCAGTGCTAGAGATCTGCCGGTTAACACTGAAGCTTTCTTT. This encodes CSARDLPVNTEAFF.

The chain links TRBV24-1 to TRBJ2-3, with D unclear. The CDR3 contains 13 residues. The ends were cut back, 1 base at V and 1 base at J, with 2 bases in the middle. CDR1 and CDR2 from the germline V gene are KGHDR and SFDVKD. The CDR3 DNA is TGTGCCACCAGTGATTTTGGCACAGATACGCAGTATTTT. This gives the protein CATSDFGTDTQYF.

The CDR3 nucleotides are TGTGCCAGCAGGCCGAGCGGGGGGGCAAGAACAGATACGCAGTATTTT. Its protein product is CASRPSGGARTDTQYF. The rearrangement links TRBV12-3 or TRBV12-4 to TRBJ2-3, with 10 nucleotides matching TRBD2. J was trimmed by 3 bases and V by 6 bases; bases with no gene match: 9. The length of the CDR3 is 16 residues.

This chain joins TRBV19 and TRBJ2-6; the D gene is possibly TRBD1 (5 bases). The CDR3 covers 16 residues. V gave up 8 bases and J gave up 0 bases, with 14 bases separating them. Looked up from germline, CDR1 is LNHDA and CDR2 is SQIVND (reference sequence). This CDR3 is CASSTVISSGANVLTF. In DNA, the CDR3 is TGTGCCAGTTCGACAGTAATATCCTCTGGGGCCAACGTCCTGACTTTC.

The CDR3 loop reads CASSQDFYGYTF. CDR3 in DNA: TGTGCCAGCAGCCAAGACTTCTATGGCTACACCTTC. The rearrangement links TRBV3-1 to TRBJ1-2; D gene unclear. Germline CDR1 is LGHDT and CDR2 is YNNKEL (reference sequence). This CDR3 has 12 amino acids. The V gene lost 0 bases and the J gene lost 4 bases, with 3 bases spanning the gap.

The chain carries TRBV7-9 and TRBJ2-7, with D maybe TRBD1 (7 bases). In germline, CDR1 is SEHNR, CDR2 FQNEAQ (reference sequence). The germline V and J ends were trimmed by 3 bases and 6 bases, with 18 bases remaining between them. The CDR3 has 15 residues. Here the CDR3 DNA reads TGTGCCAGCAGCTTCACCGAACCAGGGGGAGGCGAGCAGTACGTC. Residues: CASSFTEPGGGEQYV.

This chain joins TRBV12-3 or TRBV12-4 and TRBJ1-1, with unresolved D. The CDR3 totals 14 residues. V was trimmed by 4 bases and J by 6 bases, leaving 15 bases between them. The CDR3 region is CASSSSRRGAEAFF. In DNA, the CDR3 is TGTGCCAGCAGTTCTTCACGTCGGGGTGCTGAAGCTTTCTTT.

This clonotype has just one count. The chain joins TRBV9 to TRBJ2-1; TRBD2 is a possible D gene (5 bases). Germline V lookup: CDR1 SGDLS, CDR2 YYNGEE. Deletions cut 4 bases from V and 0 bases from J, with 20 bases between. The CDR3 has 18 amino acids. The DNA for the CDR3 is TGTGCCAGCAGCTTCTACTCGGCGACGGGGAACTCCTACAATGAGCAGTTCTTC. Translating gives CASSFYSATGNSYNEQFF.